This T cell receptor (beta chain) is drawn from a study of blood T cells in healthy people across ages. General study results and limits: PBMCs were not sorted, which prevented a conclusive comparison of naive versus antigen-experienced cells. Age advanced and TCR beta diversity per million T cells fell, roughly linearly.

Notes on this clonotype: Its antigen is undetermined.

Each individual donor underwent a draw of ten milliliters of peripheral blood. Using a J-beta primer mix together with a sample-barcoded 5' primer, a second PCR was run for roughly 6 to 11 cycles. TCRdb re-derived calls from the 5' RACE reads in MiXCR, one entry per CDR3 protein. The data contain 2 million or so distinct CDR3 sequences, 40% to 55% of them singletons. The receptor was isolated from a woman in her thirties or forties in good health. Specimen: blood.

The CDR3 nucleotides are TGTGCCAGCACCGAGGGAGGGGGATTGGGCACAGATACGCAGTATTTT. It specifies CASTEGGGLGTDTQYF. The chain carries TRBV7-8 and TRBJ2-3, with D possibly being TRBD2 (7 bases). This CDR3 comprises 16 residues. CDR1 SGHVS and CDR2 FQNEAQ come from the germline V gene. Trimming removed 7 bases at V and 1 base at J, with 18 bases between.